This entry describes one T cell receptor beta chain. Random hexamers served to reverse transcribe about 0.45 to 1 ug RNA. TCRdb ran MiXCR on the immunoSEQ multiplex PCR reads and lists one entry per CDR3 protein. This sample carries around 70,000 distinct CDR3 sequences, approximately 96% of them seen once, and the ten largest clones take 0.45% to 0.65%. This entry is derived from a study of CD8 T cells in Susac syndrome. Trimming pared 0 bases from V and 3 bases from J, leaving 13 bases between. The CDR3 runs 15 residues. CDR1 is SGDLS, CDR2 YYNGEE, per germline. This chain uses TRBV9 with TRBJ2-7; D not certain. The clonotype comes from a human donor with multiple sclerosis. Sequenced: CD8+ T cells from PBMCs. The CDR3 DNA sequence: TGTGCCAGCAGCGTAGGATACGGCAGTAGCTACGAGCAGTACTTC. As protein: CASSVGYGSSYEQYF.